The rows below give T cell receptor beta chains drawn from one sample of a study of T-cell memory formation after mild COVID-19. TCRdb re-analysed the 5' RACE reads in MiXCR, keeping a single row per CDR3 protein. Of about 210,000 distinct CDR3 sequences in the sample, about 10% were seen once. The sequenced material came from PBMCs or a T cell subset sorted from them (not recorded which). The receptors were sampled from a man aged 18 to 35 who had mild COVID-19 (a few samples of this study predate the infection). Cell type and time point are not known. The CDR3 runs from the conserved cysteine through the conserved F or W. D genes are given only for firm matches. Expanded clones get a size class; other rows say once, few or many, or leave the size out.

TRBJ2-5 few . TRBV18 CASSPRTQRGETQYF TGTGCCAGCTCACCACGGACCCAACGAGGGGAGACCCAGTACTTC
TRBJ1-5 few . TRBV21-1 CASSLKGVSNQPQHF TGTGCCAGCAGCCTCAAGGGGGTGAGCAATCAGCCCCAGCATTTT
TRBJ1-1 few TRBD1 TRBV5-1 CASSRAPGQLIGSTEAFF TGCGCCAGCAGCCGGGCACCGGGACAGCTAATTGGTAGCACTGAAGCTTTCTTT
TRBJ2-4 few . TRBV5-1 CASSLDSGENIQYF TGCGCCAGCAGCTTGGACAGCGGAGAGAACATTCAGTACTTC
TRBJ2-3 . TRBD2 TRBV11-2 CASSDSGGDTDTQYF TGTGCCAGCAGCGATAGCGGGGGGGATACAGATACGCAGTATTTT
TRBJ1-5 many . TRBV12-3/TRBV12-4 CASTREDQPQHF TGTGCCAGCACTCGGGAAGATCAGCCCCAGCATTTT
TRBJ1-1 many . TRBV2 CASSYDREAFF TGTGCCAGCAGTTACGACAGGGAAGCTTTCTTT
TRBJ1-1 many . TRBV3-1 CASSQAGTGSAEAFF TGTGCCAGCAGCCAAGCAGGGACGGGCAGCGCTGAAGCTTTCTTT
TRBJ1-1 few TRBD1 TRBV25-1 CASSAADRGDTEAFF TGTGCCAGCAGTGCCGCAGACAGGGGGGATACTGAAGCTTTCTTT
TRBJ1-2 . . TRBV29-1 CSVEGGYTF TGCAGCGTTGAAGGTGGCTACACCTTC
TRBJ2-3 few TRBD2 TRBV28 CASPPGAGPNTDTQYF TGTGCCAGCCCCCCGGGAGCGGGGCCTAACACAGATACGCAGTATTTT
TRBJ2-1 . TRBD2 TRBV5-5 CASSPRLAGGSYNEQFF TGTGCCAGCAGCCCCAGACTAGCGGGGGGGTCCTACAATGAGCAGTTCTTC
TRBJ1-1 few TRBD1 TRBV5-6 CASSLPGQGVNTEAFF TGTGCCAGCAGCTTACCGGGACAGGGGGTGAACACTGAAGCTTTCTTT
TRBJ2-3 . . TRBV4-2 CASSQDSWAVPDTQYF TGTGCCAGCAGCCAAGATAGCTGGGCTGTGCCAGATACGCAGTATTTT
TRBJ1-1 many . TRBV18 CASSQGENTEAFF TGTGCCAGCTCACAGGGCGAAAACACTGAAGCTTTCTTT
TRBJ2-5 few . TRBV2 CASSSARWETQYF TGTGCCAGCAGTTCGGCTAGGTGGGAGACCCAGTACTTC
TRBJ2-1 few . TRBV5-5 CASSLADPRSGQFF TGTGCCAGCAGCTTGGCAGATCCCAGGTCGGGGCAGTTCTTC
TRBJ2-7 . TRBD1 TRBV20-1 CSARDPGQGGEQYF TGCAGTGCTAGAGATCCGGGACAGGGTGGGGAGCAGTACTTC
TRBJ1-1 many . TRBV7-2 CASSFSVNTEAFF TGTGCCAGCAGCTTCTCGGTGAACACTGAAGCTTTCTTT
TRBJ2-5 . TRBD1 TRBV4-3 CASSQDPALQGIETQYF TGCGCCAGCAGCCAAGATCCCGCCCTACAGGGGATAGAGACCCAGTACTTC
TRBJ2-3 few TRBD2 TRBV9 CASSGRGSGGATDTQYF TGTGCCAGCAGCGGCCGGGGGAGCGGGGGGGCCACAGATACGCAGTATTTT
TRBJ1-5 few TRBD1 TRBV7-2 CASSSYRGQPQHF TGTGCCAGCAGTTCGTACAGGGGTCAGCCCCAGCATTTT
TRBJ2-2 few TRBD2 TRBV7-6 CASSLERTSVAGELFF TGTGCCAGCAGCTTAGAAAGGACTAGTGTTGCCGGGGAGCTGTTTTTT
TRBJ2-3 many . TRBV4-1 CASSRVGASTDTQYF TGCGCCAGCAGCCGGGTGGGAGCCAGCACAGATACGCAGTATTTT
TRBJ2-3 . . TRBV5-4 CASSLTPDTQYF TGTGCCAGCAGCTTGACCCCAGATACGCAGTATTTT
TRBJ1-6 few . TRBV30 CAWKDSFGSPLHF TGTGCCTGGAAAGACAGTTTTGGTTCACCCCTCCACTTT
TRBJ1-5 few . TRBV18 CASSPQDPKGPQHF TGTGCCAGCTCACCACAGGACCCCAAGGGGCCCCAGCATTTT